A selection of T cell receptor beta chains follows, all from one sample in a study of blood T cell repertoires in COVID-19. The protocol was immunoSEQ multiplex PCR, while the TCRdb copy is restricted to in-frame clones and leaves out a portion. The sample records 110,000 to 150,000 clones, 75% to 90% being singletons. Sequenced input: peripheral blood. The receptors here all came from a woman aged 45-60 years with acute or convalescent COVID-19. CDR3s include the opening cysteine and the closing phenylalanine or tryptophan. A D gene is named only where the DNA matches it firmly. A clone size is listed for some rows: how often the clone was seen (once, few, many), or a class if it is expanded.

d_call	j_call	clone_size	v_call	cdr3_aa	cdr3_nt
TRBD1	TRBJ2-1	-	TRBV6-6	CASSPTLTGSGNEQFF	TGTGCCAGCAGTCCCACCCTGACAGGGTCGGGGAATGAGCAGTTCTTC
-	TRBJ2-3	-	TRBV29-1	CSAGGGDTQYF	TGCAGCGCAGGGGGGGGAGATACGCAGTATTTT
TRBD2	TRBJ2-7	-	TRBV10-3	CAIAGRPNEQYF	TGTGCCATAGCGGGACGGCCCAACGAGCAGTACTTC
-	TRBJ2-2	-	TRBV18	CASSPQTGSNTGELFF	TGTGCCAGCTCACCACAAACAGGTTCGAATACAGGGGAGCTGTTTTTT
-	TRBJ2-1	few	TRBV9	CASSVAYEQFF	TGTGCCAGCAGCGTAGCATATGAGCAGTTCTTC
-	TRBJ2-1	-	TRBV19	CASNSASEQFF	TGTGCCTCCAACTCCGCAAGTGAGCAGTTCTTC
TRBD2	TRBJ2-1	-	TRBV27	CASSLRTSGSYRNEQFF	TGTGCCAGCAGTTTACGGACTAGCGGGAGTTATAGGAATGAGCAGTTCTTC
-	TRBJ2-1	-	TRBV5-1	CASSRPGSGNHNEQFF	TGCGCCAGCAGCCGCCCGGGGAGCGGTAACCACAATGAGCAGTTCTTC
-	TRBJ2-2	-	TRBV2	CASRRDRGNTGELFF	TGTGCCAGCAGAAGGGATAGGGGTAACACCGGGGAGCTGTTTTTT
-	TRBJ1-1	-	TRBV7-8	CASSLYSPFEAFF	TGTGCCAGCAGCTTATACTCTCCCTTTGAAGCTTTCTTT
-	TRBJ2-3	-	TRBV5-4	CASSLVVATSTDTQYF	TGTGCCAGCAGCTTGGTGGTCGCTACTAGCACAGATACGCAGTATTTT
-	TRBJ1-5	once	TRBV29-1	CSVAEGNSNQPQHF	TGCAGCGTTGCGGAGGGAAATAGCAATCAGCCCCAGCATTTT
-	TRBJ1-5	-	TRBV7-6	CASSQTTGNQPQHF	TGTGCCAGCAGCCAGACAACAGGGAACCAGCCCCAGCATTTT
TRBD1	TRBJ1-5	few	TRBV19	CASTGRTGDSNQPQHF	TGTGCCAGTACCGGAAGAACAGGGGATAGCAATCAGCCCCAGCATTTT
TRBD1	TRBJ1-2	-	TRBV2	CASNPDRGHYGYTF	TGTGCCAGCAACCCGGACAGGGGGCACTATGGCTACACCTTC
-	TRBJ1-4	-	TRBV27	CASSSRSREKLFF	TGTGCCAGCAGTTCGAGGTCTCGGGAAAAACTGTTTTTT
-	TRBJ2-5	-	TRBV5-1	CASSFLREEETQYF	TGCGCCAGCAGCTTTTTAAGGGAGGAAGAGACCCAGTACTTC
TRBD1	TRBJ2-7	-	TRBV5-4	CASRGGQGPDDFYEQYF	TGTGCCAGCAGGGGTGGACAGGGGCCAGATGATTTCTACGAGCAGTACTTC
TRBD1	TRBJ1-1	-	TRBV28	CASSSTGYIPGAFF	TGTGCCAGCAGTTCGACAGGGTACATACCGGGAGCTTTCTTT